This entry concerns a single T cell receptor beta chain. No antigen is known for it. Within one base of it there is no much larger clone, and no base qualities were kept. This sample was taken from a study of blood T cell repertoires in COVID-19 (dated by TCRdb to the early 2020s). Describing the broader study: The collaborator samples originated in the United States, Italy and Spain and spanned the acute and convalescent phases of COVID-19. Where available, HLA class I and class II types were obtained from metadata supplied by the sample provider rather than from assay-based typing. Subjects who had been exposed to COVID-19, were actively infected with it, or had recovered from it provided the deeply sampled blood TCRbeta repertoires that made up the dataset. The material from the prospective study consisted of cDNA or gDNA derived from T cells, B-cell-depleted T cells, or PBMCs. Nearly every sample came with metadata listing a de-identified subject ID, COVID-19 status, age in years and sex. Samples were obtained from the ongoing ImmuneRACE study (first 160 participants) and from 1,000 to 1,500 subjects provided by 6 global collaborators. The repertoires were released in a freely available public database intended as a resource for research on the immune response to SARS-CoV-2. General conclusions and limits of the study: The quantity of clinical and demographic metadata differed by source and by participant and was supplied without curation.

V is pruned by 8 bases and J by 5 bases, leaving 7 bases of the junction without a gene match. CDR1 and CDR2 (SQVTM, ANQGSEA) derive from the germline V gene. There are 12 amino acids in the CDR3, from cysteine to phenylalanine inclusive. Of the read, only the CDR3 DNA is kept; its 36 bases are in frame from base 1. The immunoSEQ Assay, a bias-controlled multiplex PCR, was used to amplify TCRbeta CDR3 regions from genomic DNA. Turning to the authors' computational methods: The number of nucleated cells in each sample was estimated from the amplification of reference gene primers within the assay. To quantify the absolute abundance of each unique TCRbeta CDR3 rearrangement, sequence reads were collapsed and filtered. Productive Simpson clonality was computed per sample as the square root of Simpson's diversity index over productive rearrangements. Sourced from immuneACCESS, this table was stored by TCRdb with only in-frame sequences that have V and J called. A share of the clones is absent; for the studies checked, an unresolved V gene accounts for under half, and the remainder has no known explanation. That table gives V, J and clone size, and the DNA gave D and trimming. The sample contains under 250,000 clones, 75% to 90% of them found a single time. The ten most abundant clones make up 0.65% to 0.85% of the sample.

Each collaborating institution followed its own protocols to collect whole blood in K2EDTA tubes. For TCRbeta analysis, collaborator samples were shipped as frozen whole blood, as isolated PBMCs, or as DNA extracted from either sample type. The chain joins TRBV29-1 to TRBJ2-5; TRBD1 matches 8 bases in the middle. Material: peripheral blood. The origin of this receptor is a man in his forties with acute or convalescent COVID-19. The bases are TGCAGCTCCCGGACAGGGTATGAGACCCAGTACTTC. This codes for CSSRTGYETQYF. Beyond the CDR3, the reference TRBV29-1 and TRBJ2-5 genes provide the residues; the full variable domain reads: SAVISQKPSRDICQRGTSLTIQCQVDSQVTMMFWYRQQPGQSLTLIATANQGSEATYESGFVIDKFPISRPNLTFSTLTVSNMSPEDSSIYLCSSRTGYETQYFGPGTRLLVL.